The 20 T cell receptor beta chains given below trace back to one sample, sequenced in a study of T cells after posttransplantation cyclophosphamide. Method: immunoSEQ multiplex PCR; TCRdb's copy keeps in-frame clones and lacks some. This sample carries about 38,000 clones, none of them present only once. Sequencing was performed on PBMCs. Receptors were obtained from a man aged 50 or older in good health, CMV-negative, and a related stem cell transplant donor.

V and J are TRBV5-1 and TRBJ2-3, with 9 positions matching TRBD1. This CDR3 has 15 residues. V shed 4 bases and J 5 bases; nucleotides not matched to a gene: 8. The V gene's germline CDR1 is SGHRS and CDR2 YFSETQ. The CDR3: CASSVVGTGQDTQYF. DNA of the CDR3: TGCGCCAGCAGCGTGGTGGGGACAGGGCAAGATACGCAGTATTTT.

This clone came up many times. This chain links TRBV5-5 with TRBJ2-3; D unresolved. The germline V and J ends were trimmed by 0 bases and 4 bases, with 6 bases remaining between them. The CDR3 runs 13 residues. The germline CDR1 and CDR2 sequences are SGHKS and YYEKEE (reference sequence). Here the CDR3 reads CASSLAGSDTQYF. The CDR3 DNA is TGTGCCAGCAGCTTGGCCGGGTCAGATACGCAGTATTTT. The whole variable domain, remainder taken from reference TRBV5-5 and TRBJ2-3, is DAGVTQSPTHLIKTRGQQVTLRCSPISGHKSVSWYQQVLGQGPQFIFQYYEKEERGRGNFPDRFSARQFPNYSSELNVNALLLGDSALYLCASSLAGSDTQYFGPGTRLTVL.

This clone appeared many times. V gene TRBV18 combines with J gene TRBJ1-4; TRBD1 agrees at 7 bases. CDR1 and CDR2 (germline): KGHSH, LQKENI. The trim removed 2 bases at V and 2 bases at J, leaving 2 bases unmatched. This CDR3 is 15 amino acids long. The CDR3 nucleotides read TGTGCCAGCTCACCAAGACAGGGCACTAATGAAAAACTGTTTTTT. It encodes CASSPRQGTNEKLFF. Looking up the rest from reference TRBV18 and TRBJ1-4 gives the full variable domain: NAGVMQNPRHLVRRRGQEARLRCSPMKGHSHVYWYRQLPEEGLKFMVYLQKENIIDESGMPKERFSAEFPKEGPSILRIQQVVRGDSAAYFCASSPRQGTNEKLFFGSGTQLSVL.

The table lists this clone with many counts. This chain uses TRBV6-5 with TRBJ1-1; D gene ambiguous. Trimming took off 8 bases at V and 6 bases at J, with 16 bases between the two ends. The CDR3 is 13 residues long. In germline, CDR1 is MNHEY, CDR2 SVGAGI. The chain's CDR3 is CASHALAGAEAFF. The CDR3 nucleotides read TGTGCCAGCCACGCCTTGGCCGGGGCTGAAGCTTTCTTT.

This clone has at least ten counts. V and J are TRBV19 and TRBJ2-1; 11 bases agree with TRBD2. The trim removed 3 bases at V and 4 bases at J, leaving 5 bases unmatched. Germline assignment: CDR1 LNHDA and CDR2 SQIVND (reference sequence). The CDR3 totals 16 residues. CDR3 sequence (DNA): TGTGCCAGTAGTATTGGGGGACTAGCGGCATACAATGAGCAGTTCTTC. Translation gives CASSIGGLAAYNEQFF.

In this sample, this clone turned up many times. CDR3 in DNA: TGTGCCAGCAGGGACAGGACCAACACTGAAGCTTTCTTT. Translating it yields CASRDRTNTEAFF. The chain is built from TRBV2 and TRBJ1-1; TRBD1 aligns across 7 bases. CDR3 length: 13 amino acids. The germline V gene encodes CDR1 SNHLY and CDR2 FYNNEI. The ends lost 6 bases at V and 2 bases at J; junction bases unmatched: 3.

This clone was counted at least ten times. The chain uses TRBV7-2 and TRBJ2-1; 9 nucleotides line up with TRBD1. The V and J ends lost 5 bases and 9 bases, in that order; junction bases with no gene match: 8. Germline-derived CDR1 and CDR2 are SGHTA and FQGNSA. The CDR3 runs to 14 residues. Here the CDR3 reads CASSPGQGNAEQFF. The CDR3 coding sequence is TGTGCCAGCAGCCCGGGACAGGGAAACGCTGAGCAGTTCTTC.

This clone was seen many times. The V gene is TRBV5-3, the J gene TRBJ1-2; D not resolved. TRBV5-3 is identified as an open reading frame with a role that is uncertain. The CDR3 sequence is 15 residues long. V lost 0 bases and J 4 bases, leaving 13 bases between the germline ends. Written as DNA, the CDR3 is TGTGCCAGAAGCTTGGTCGACCGGGAATCCTATGGCTACACCTTC. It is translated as CARSLVDRESYGYTF.

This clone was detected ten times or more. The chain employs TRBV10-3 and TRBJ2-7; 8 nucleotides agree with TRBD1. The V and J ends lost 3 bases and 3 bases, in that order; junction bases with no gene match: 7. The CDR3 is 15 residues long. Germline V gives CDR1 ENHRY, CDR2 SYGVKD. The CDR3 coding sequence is TGTGCCATCAGTGACCGGACAGGGCCAGGCTACGAGCAGTACTTC. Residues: CAISDRTGPGYEQYF.

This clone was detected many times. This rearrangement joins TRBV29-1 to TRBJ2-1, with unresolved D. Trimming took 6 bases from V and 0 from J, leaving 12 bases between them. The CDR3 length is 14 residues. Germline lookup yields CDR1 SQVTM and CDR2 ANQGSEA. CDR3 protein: CSVNRVSSYNEQFF. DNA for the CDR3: TGCAGCGTAAATCGGGTGAGCTCCTACAATGAGCAGTTCTTC.

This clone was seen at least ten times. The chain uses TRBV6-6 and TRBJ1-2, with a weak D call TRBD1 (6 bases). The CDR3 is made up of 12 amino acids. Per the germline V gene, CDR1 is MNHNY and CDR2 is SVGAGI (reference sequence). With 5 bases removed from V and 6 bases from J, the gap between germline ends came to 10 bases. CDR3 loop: CASSLGGDGYTF. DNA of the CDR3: TGTGCCAGCAGTCTAGGGGGAGATGGCTACACCTTC.

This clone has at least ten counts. The CDR3 here is CASSSSGLLTGELFF. Here the CDR3 DNA reads TGTGCCAGCAGCTCCTCGGGACTCTTAACCGGGGAGCTGTTTTTT. The chain is built from TRBV27 and TRBJ2-2; the D gene is possibly TRBD2 (6 bases). Between the trimmed V and J ends, which lost 6 bases and 5 bases, there was a span of 16 bases. CDR3 length: 15 residues. The germline V gene has CDR1 MNHEY and CDR2 SMNVEV (reference sequence).

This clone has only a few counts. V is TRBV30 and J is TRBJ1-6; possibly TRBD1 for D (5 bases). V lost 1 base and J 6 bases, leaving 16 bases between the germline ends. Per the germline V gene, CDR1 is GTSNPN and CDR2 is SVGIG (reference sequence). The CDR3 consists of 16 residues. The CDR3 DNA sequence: TGTGCCTGGAGTGATCCGGATCGGGGGTTTAATTCACCCCTCCACTTT. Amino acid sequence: CAWSDPDRGFNSPLHF.

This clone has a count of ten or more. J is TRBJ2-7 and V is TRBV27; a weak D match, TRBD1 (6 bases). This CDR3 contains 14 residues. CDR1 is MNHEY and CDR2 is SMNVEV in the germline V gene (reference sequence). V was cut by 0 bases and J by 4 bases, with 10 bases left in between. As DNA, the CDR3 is TGTGCCAGCAGTTTATCAGGGGGTTGGTACGAGCAGTACTTC. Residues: CASSLSGGWYEQYF.

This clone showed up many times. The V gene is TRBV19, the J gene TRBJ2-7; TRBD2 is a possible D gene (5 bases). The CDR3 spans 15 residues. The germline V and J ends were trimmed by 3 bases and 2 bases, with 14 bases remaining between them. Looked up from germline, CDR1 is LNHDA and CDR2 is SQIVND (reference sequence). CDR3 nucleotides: TGTGCCAGTAGTATTTTCGGGGAAGCCGCCTACGAGCAGTACTTC. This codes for CASSIFGEAAYEQYF.

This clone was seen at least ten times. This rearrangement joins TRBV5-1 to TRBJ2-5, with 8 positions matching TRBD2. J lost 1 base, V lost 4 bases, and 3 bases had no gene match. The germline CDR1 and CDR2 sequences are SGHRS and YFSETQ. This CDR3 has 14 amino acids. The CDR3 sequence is CASSLTSGQETQYF. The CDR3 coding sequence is TGCGCCAGCAGCCTCACTAGCGGCCAAGAGACCCAGTACTTC.

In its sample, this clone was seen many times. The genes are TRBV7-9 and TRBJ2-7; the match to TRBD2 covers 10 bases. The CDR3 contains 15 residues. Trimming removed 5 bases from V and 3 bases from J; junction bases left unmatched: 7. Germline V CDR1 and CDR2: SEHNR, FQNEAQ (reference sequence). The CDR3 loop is CASSPTGTSDYEQYF. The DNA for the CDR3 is TGTGCCAGCAGCCCAACCGGGACTAGCGACTACGAGCAGTACTTC.

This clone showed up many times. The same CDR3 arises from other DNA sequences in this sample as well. CDR3 nucleotide sequence: TGTGCCAGCGGGGAACAGGGGGCCACTGAAGCTTTCTTT. Its protein is CASGEQGATEAFF. This chain uses TRBV19 with TRBJ1-1; 9 nucleotides agree with TRBD1. Germline CDR1 is LNHDA and CDR2 is SQIVND (reference sequence). The CDR3 spans 13 residues. The V gene end was trimmed by 9 bases and the J gene end by 4 bases; junction bases not matched to a gene: 6.

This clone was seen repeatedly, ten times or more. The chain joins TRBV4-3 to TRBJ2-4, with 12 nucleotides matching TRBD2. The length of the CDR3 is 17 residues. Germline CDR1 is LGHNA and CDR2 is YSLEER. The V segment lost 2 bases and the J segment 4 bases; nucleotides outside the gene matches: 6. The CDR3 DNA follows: TGCGCCAGCAGCCAAAGGACTAGCGGGGCAACTAAAAACATTCAGTACTTC. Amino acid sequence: CASSQRTSGATKNIQYF.

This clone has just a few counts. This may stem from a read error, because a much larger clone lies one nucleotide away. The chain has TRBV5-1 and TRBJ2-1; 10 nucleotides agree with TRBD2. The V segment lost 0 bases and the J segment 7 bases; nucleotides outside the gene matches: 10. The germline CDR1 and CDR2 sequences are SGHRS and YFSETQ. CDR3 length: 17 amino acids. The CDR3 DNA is TGCGCCAGCAGCTTGGGGAATAGCGGGGGGAATGGGAATGAGCAGTTCTTC. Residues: CASSLGNSGGNGNEQFF.